This TCR beta chain appears in the sequencing data of a study of T cells in Graves' hyperthyroidism and ophthalmopathy. This CDR3 region has 14 residues. Trimming pared 5 bases from V and 7 bases from J, leaving 17 bases between. CDR1 is SQVTM and CDR2 is ANQGSEA in the germline V gene. TCR beta CDR3 sequences were amplified from RNA transcripts. HTBI primers were employed in a first-round RT-PCR of the TCR CDR3. TCRdb reprocessed the multiplex PCR reads with MiXCR, giving one entry per CDR3 protein. The sample shows 500,000 to 650,000 distinct CDR3 sequences, about 14% of them seen only once. The sample holds a few counts of this clonotype.

What was sequenced was blood. The receptor comes from a woman aged 45-65 years with Graves' ophthalmopathy. V and J are TRBV29-1 and TRBJ1-4, with D possibly TRBD1 on 6 matching bases. The CDR3 coding sequence is TGCAGCGTTTCGGGGGGCGAGTTAGGTGAAAAACTGTTTTTT. Translation gives CSVSGGELGEKLFF.